The rows below give T cell receptor beta chains drawn from one sample of a study of blood T cell repertoires in COVID-19. TCRdb's copy holds only in-frame clones and misses some; the assay was immunoSEQ multiplex PCR. Among approximately 170,000 clones listed, approximately 80% were seen once. The material sequenced was peripheral blood. The receptors come from a man in his 70s who had recovered from COVID-19. Each CDR3 is given with its conserved first and last residue. Fields, in order: D gene, clone size, J gene, V gene, CDR3 protein, CDR3 DNA. A D gene is named only where the DNA matches it firmly. For some rows the clone size is stated as once, few or many, or as a class when expanded; others skip it.

d_call: -; clone_size: -; j_call: TRBJ2-7; v_call: TRBV28; cdr3_aa: CASSAWSGPRVDEQYF; cdr3_nt: TGTGCCAGCAGTGCCTGGAGCGGACCAAGGGTAGACGAGCAGTACTTC
d_call: TRBD2; clone_size: -; j_call: TRBJ2-7; v_call: TRBV4-1; cdr3_aa: CASSQRAQREVYEQYF; cdr3_nt: TGCGCCAGCAGCCAACGTGCCCAGCGGGAGGTCTACGAGCAGTACTTC
d_call: TRBD1; clone_size: -; j_call: TRBJ1-1; v_call: TRBV6-5; cdr3_aa: CASSLRGRSTEAFF; cdr3_nt: TGTGCCAGCAGTTTGAGGGGGCGTAGCACTGAAGCTTTCTTT
d_call: -; clone_size: -; j_call: TRBJ1-1; v_call: TRBV5-6; cdr3_aa: CASSLLYSLNTEAFF; cdr3_nt: TGTGCCAGCAGCTTGCTCTACAGTTTGAACACTGAAGCTTTCTTT
d_call: TRBD1; clone_size: few; j_call: TRBJ1-2; v_call: TRBV27; cdr3_aa: CASSPKKGGASYGYTF; cdr3_nt: TGTGCCAGCAGTCCGAAAAAAGGGGGCGCGTCCTATGGCTACACCTTC
d_call: -; clone_size: -; j_call: TRBJ1-5; v_call: TRBV6-6; cdr3_aa: CASSSGGYSNQPQHF; cdr3_nt: TGTGCCAGCAGTTCGGGGGGATATAGCAATCAGCCCCAGCATTTT
d_call: -; clone_size: -; j_call: TRBJ2-3; v_call: TRBV7-9; cdr3_aa: CASSLGFDKNTQYF; cdr3_nt: TGTGCCAGCAGCTTAGGTTTTGACAAGAATACGCAGTATTTT
d_call: -; clone_size: -; j_call: TRBJ2-1; v_call: TRBV24-1; cdr3_aa: CATSDFISGRRGNNEQFF; cdr3_nt: TGTGCCACCAGTGATTTTATTTCTGGTCGACGGGGTAACAATGAGCAGTTCTTC
d_call: -; clone_size: once; j_call: TRBJ1-2; v_call: TRBV3-1/TRBV3-2; cdr3_aa: CASSQAQGNYGYTF; cdr3_nt: TGTGCCAGCAGCCAAGCACAGGGCAACTATGGCTACACCTTC
d_call: TRBD2; clone_size: -; j_call: TRBJ2-3; v_call: TRBV6-1; cdr3_aa: CASSDRRGYTDTQYF; cdr3_nt: TGTGCCAGCAGTGACAGGCGGGGGTACACAGATACGCAGTATTTT
d_call: TRBD2; clone_size: once; j_call: TRBJ2-7; v_call: TRBV20-1; cdr3_aa: CSASSRLARYEQYF; cdr3_nt: TGCAGTGCTAGTAGCCGACTAGCGCGATACGAGCAGTACTTC
d_call: TRBD1; clone_size: once; j_call: TRBJ2-7; v_call: TRBV6-5; cdr3_aa: CASSPRTGFSSEQYF; cdr3_nt: TGTGCCAGCAGTCCGCGGACAGGGTTTTCATCCGAGCAGTACTTC
d_call: TRBD1; clone_size: few; j_call: TRBJ2-7; v_call: TRBV28; cdr3_aa: CASNTRTGVTYEQYF; cdr3_nt: TGTGCCAGCAACACCCGGACAGGGGTTACCTACGAGCAGTACTTC
d_call: TRBD1; clone_size: -; j_call: TRBJ2-5; v_call: TRBV7-2; cdr3_aa: CASSSRTRDRDGTQYF; cdr3_nt: TGTGCCAGCAGCTCGCGCACCCGGGACAGGGATGGAACCCAGTACTTC
d_call: TRBD2; clone_size: -; j_call: TRBJ2-7; v_call: TRBV6-6; cdr3_aa: CASSYSFSGRPYEQYF; cdr3_nt: TGTGCCAGCAGTTACTCATTTAGCGGGAGGCCCTACGAGCAGTACTTC
d_call: -; clone_size: once; j_call: TRBJ1-3; v_call: TRBV12-3/TRBV12-4; cdr3_aa: CASNLGVGNTIYF; cdr3_nt: TGTGCCAGCAACCTAGGGGTTGGAAACACCATATATTTT
d_call: TRBD2; clone_size: -; j_call: TRBJ2-1; v_call: TRBV5-4; cdr3_aa: CASSSNRTSVVNEQFF; cdr3_nt: TGTGCCAGCAGCTCGAATCGGACTAGCGTAGTCAATGAGCAGTTCTTC
d_call: -; clone_size: -; j_call: TRBJ1-1; v_call: TRBV9; cdr3_aa: CASSVGPGGEGAFF; cdr3_nt: TGTGCCAGCAGCGTAGGCCCGGGCGGTGAGGGAGCTTTCTTT
d_call: TRBD2; clone_size: -; j_call: TRBJ2-3; v_call: TRBV7-2; cdr3_aa: CASSWQLATGTDTQYF; cdr3_nt: TGTGCCAGCAGCTGGCAACTAGCGACAGGCACAGATACGCAGTATTTT
d_call: -; clone_size: -; j_call: TRBJ2-3; v_call: TRBV4-1; cdr3_aa: CASSQDIRDFTDTQYF; cdr3_nt: TGCGCCAGCAGCCAAGATATCAGGGACTTCACAGATACGCAGTATTTT
d_call: TRBD1; clone_size: few; j_call: TRBJ2-1; v_call: TRBV5-1; cdr3_aa: CASSPGQGWNEQFF; cdr3_nt: TGCGCCAGCAGCCCGGGACAGGGGTGGAATGAGCAGTTCTTC
d_call: -; clone_size: -; j_call: TRBJ2-3; v_call: TRBV5-4; cdr3_aa: CASSLLLEGPTDTQYF; cdr3_nt: TGTGCCAGCAGCCTTTTGTTGGAGGGCCCCACAGATACGCAGTATTTT